This TCR beta chain was sequenced in a study of cytomegalovirus exposure and HLA in healthy donors listed by TCRdb under 2017. Turning to the overall study: An earlier analysis of 550 to 700 of the donors reported roughly 270 Gb of sequence data and 100 million to 140 million unique TCR beta sequences from some 180 million T cells. A later genetic analysis used genome-wide SNP genotypes for about 60% of the roughly 700 donors, treating that subset as a discovery cohort. All discovery cohort repertoires had been generated using a single sequencing platform. Rather than using new phenotypic data, the later analysis identified candidate immune exposures from TCR beta sequences and from how often those sequences occurred across donors. Among the approximately 420 genotyped donors, around 81% belonged to the genetic ancestry cluster associated with self-reported Caucasian donors. Class I and class II HLA loci were covered by the typing at four-digit resolution. Alongside the repertoire data, information on donor age, sex, ethnicity and CMV serostatus was compiled. In a later analysis, previously published TCR beta repertoires from roughly 710 donors were re-analyzed and high-resolution HLA genotyping was added so that TCR occurrence patterns could be studied. The study used immunosequencing to profile the T cell repertoires of approximately 650 subjects and linked those repertoires to cytomegalovirus serostatus. The study aimed to test whether signatures of past pathogen exposure could be identified by cataloging public T cell receptors. Among 398 genotyped donors of the cohort, an average of approximately 240,000 unique TCR beta nucleotide sequences were sequenced per donor, roughly 18% of them non-productive. The study combined high-throughput TCR immunosequencing, statistical association of individual TCRs with disease status, and machine learning to predict cytomegalovirus infection status. The number of donors typed differed by locus, with roughly 629-640 for A, B, C, DRB1 and DQB1, over 500 for DQA1, over 600 for DPA1, and 472 for DPB1. Along with the approximately 700-subject first cohort, a separate validation cohort of over a hundred different subjects was used. In an earlier analysis of around 540 of the donors, high-throughput TCR beta sequencing was used to judge whether each TCR beta V gene segment behaved as functional or pseudogenic. Four to six DR-DQ haplotypes were handled as single units for association and clustering, since linkage in the cohort was strong. Approximately 310 gigabases of sequencing data and around 80 million unique TCR sequences made up an early release that covered several hundred HLA-typed donors. The investigation overall reported the following: A later genetic analysis associated a missense DCLRE1C variant with V-gene and J-gene trimming of TCR beta chains, and an independent cohort replicated the association. When HLA alleles, especially DR and DQ, strongly co-occurred, attributing TCR associations to individual alleles was difficult. In a later analysis, several top co-occurrence clusters were reported to appear linked to parvovirus B19, influenza, CMV and Epstein-Barr virus. The sequencing pipeline was judged likely to have produced a cluster of highly shared sequence variants as a technical artifact. Some IMGT-functional V segments, including TRBV6-2 and TRBV6-3, could not be distinguished by the 87-base-pair reads and were therefore excluded. A later analysis found that most CMV-associated TCR beta chains appeared HLA-restricted, with HLA associations seemingly driven largely by CMV exposure. An earlier analysis of approximately 540 of the donors showed that most TCR beta V segments appeared in productive rearrangements either about 87% or about 30% of the time, which broadly matched IMGT annotations. Linkage disequilibrium might explain the correlated functional status among segregating V segments, but an unknown experimental factor could not be excluded. In a later analysis, HLA-associated TCR beta chains showed more clonal expansion and lower generation probabilities than non-associated chains that were equally common. Roughly uniform sequencing depth across donors was assumed in presence/absence analyses, although this assumption may not hold. Most TCR sequences were seen in very few donors, while some public TCRs were found in many individuals. According to a later genetic analysis, donors in an Asian-associated ancestry cluster had fewer N-insertions in productive TCRs than the approximately 650-donor mean. A further reported finding was that TCR beta sequences accurately predicted the HLA-A and HLA-B alleles for most subjects in the first cohort. Because HLA typing was unavailable for some donors at each locus, only the typed subset was used in association tests. Specific HLA alleles were associated with over 15,000 TCR beta sequences at a false discovery rate of 0.05 in a later analysis. The study listed 164 TCR beta chains as associated with cytomegalovirus. The cohort was sequenced for TCR beta chains only, and without alpha or paired-chain data the features that could be detected were limited. Immune exposure information for the cohort was limited to CMV serostatus. According to a later analysis, TCR association rates differed among HLA loci, with DRB1 alleles showing the most associated TCRs and HLA-C alleles showing the fewest. In vitro tests confirmed that a few of the cytomegalovirus-associated TCR beta chains recognize cytomegalovirus antigens. It was suggested by the authors that the approach could potentially be generalized to other disease states and immunological phenotypes. The earlier analysis of about 600 of the donors excluded seventeen rarely observed V segments, including chromosome 9 orphons, because counts were too low. The classifier was reported to diagnose cytomegalovirus status with high specificity and sensitivity in both the original cohort and the validation cohort.

Preparation of the library involved the immunoSEQ multiplex PCR assay. A mixture of 60 forward primers for TCR Vbeta segments and 13 reverse primers for TCR Jbeta segments was used in the multiplex PCR. Amplification of the CDR3 region of rearranged TCR beta genes was performed with a multiplex PCR assay on genomic DNA. On the Illumina HiSeq System, the amplified TCR beta libraries were sequenced as 87-base-pair reads. Under the source paper's analysis protocol: In a later analysis, approximately 74 million unique TCR beta chains were counted across the approximately 640 repertoires, and about 9.9 million of these chains were shared by at least two donors. Raw reads were error-corrected and collapsed into unique sequences by a nearest-neighbor algorithm in which closely related sequences were merged to remove PCR and sequencing errors. CDR3 sequences were aligned to IMGT reference sequences to assign V, D and J gene segments. For a sequence to be retained, a match of at least six nucleotides to both a V gene segment and a J gene segment was required. Rearrangements were called productive when the CDR3 lacked stop codons and stayed in frame with V and J; all others were non-productive. Following IMGT convention, CDR3 was defined as the stretch from the second conserved V-encoded cysteine to the conserved J-encoded phenylalanine. The earlier analysis of about 500 of the donors excluded sequences that lacked an unambiguous match to a single V gene segment. An earlier analysis of roughly 590 of the donors called V segments functional above 56.7% productive rearrangements and segregating when the between-donor standard deviation exceeded 5%. A statistical classification framework was built to diagnose cytomegalovirus status from the catalog of TCR beta chain sequences. In a later analysis, V and J genes were assigned by comparing TCR nucleotide sequences against IMGT/GENE-DB human TR gene sequences. The TCRdist pipeline was used in a later analysis to assign CDR3 sequences and most-parsimonious VDJ recombination scenarios. A later analysis defined each TCR beta chain by its CDR3 amino acid sequence plus V-gene family, and excluded reads lacking a unique V-gene family. In a later analysis, several hundred highly shared, low-generation-probability nucleotide sequences were removed to address suspected cross-contamination and a sequencing artifact. A later analysis calculated a clonal expansion index for each public chain from normalized within-repertoire ranks of inferred template counts. In a later analysis, generation probabilities were computed with a VDJ recombination model fitted to out-of-frame rearrangements, and the resulting probabilities were checked against IGoR. In a later analysis, TCR-TCR, TCR-HLA and TCR-CMV co-occurrence was scored with hypergeometric tests, and a repertoire-size bias correction was applied to TCR pairs. A later analysis estimated false discovery rates by permuting HLA or CMV assignments 20 times. In a later analysis, co-occurring TCRs were grouped using DBSCAN, and TCRdist sequence similarity was added for clustering within HLA-allele-positive subsets. For co-occurrence clustering, repertoires with fewer than 30,000 or more than 120,000 public chains were excluded, along with roughly 5 repertoires with anomalous nucleotide sharing. Not all clones reach the TCRdb copy of this immuneACCESS table, which keeps in-frame sequences only. Checked studies attribute under half of the gap to unresolved V genes and leave the rest unexplained. From that table come the V and J calls and clone size; the DNA was used to work out D and trimming. Here the sample has about 92,000 clones; around 74% occur a single time. The ten largest make up 6.5% to 8% of the sample.

The CDR3 numbers 12 residues from cysteine through phenylalanine. Here the CDR3 DNA is all that survives: 36 bases in frame from base 1. Cut back by 5 bases and 4 bases, the V and J ends lie 9 bases apart. The germline V gene (reference sequence) specifies PRHDT as CDR1 and FYEKMQ as CDR2. The cohort consisted of 600 to 700 healthy bone marrow donors. Cohort members were all nominally healthy when sampled, although unrecorded immune exposures were likely present. The donor tested CMV seropositive, placing the donor among the 290 or so seropositive members of the cohort. A peripheral blood sample was collected from each donor, and TCR beta sequencing was performed on peripheral blood mononuclear cells. Genomic DNA was extracted from the blood cell samples with the Qiagen DNeasy Blood Extraction Kit. On this clone itself: The target of this receptor is not known. No much larger clone is present one base from it, and per-base qualities are unavailable.

This receptor chain uses TRBV13 and TRBJ2-7; tentative D gene TRBD1, with 5 bases matching. This sequence was found in a man aged 50 to 60 in good health and CMV-seropositive. The specimen was PBMCs. The bases read TGTGCCAGCAGCCCCTACAGGTACGAGCAGTACTTC. Its translation reads: CASSPYRYEQYF.